The rows below give T cell receptor beta chains drawn from one sample of a study of cytomegalovirus exposure and HLA in healthy donors. The assay was immunoSEQ multiplex PCR, and TCRdb's table has in-frame clones only and misses some. The sample includes fewer than 200,000 clones, around 78% of them seen just once. Sequencing was done on a sample of PBMCs. The receptors derive from a woman in her thirties in good health and CMV-seropositive. The conserved cysteine and the conserved F or W are not part of the CDR3 here. D genes are given only for firm matches.

>TRBV25-1|-|TRBJ1-5
ASSEGSVFKPQH
>TRBV5-4|-|TRBJ1-2
ASSFGEENCA
>TRBV7-2|-|TRBJ2-3
ASSPIKGVITDTQY
>TRBV9|-|TRBJ2-3
ASSVAGGLVTDTQY
>TRBV11-2|-|TRBJ1-1
ASSLGGGRGTEAF
>TRBV29-1|TRBD1|TRBJ1-2
SATRQGWAYT
>TRBV5-1|-|TRBJ2-3
ASSLVGVTDTQY
>TRBV2|TRBD2|TRBJ2-5
ASSVLAGVIETQY
>TRBV5-1|-|TRBJ2-1
ASVEGGGYNEQF
>TRBV30|TRBD1|TRBJ1-2
ASTSSWTGTGGDELNYGYT
>TRBV27|-|TRBJ2-1
ASSLMGVTSNEQF
>TRBV2|TRBD1|TRBJ1-5
ASSARDSPQPQH
>TRBV4-1|-|TRBJ2-2
ASSPRITGELF
>TRBV30|TRBD2|TRBJ2-3
AWSSRIREASTDTQY
>TRBV18|TRBD1|TRBJ2-5
ASSTGQGYGETQY
>TRBV5-1|-|TRBJ1-6
ASSLVLRYSPLH
>TRBV5-1|TRBD1|TRBJ1-2
ASSLIGGQGKGVGYGYT
>TRBV18|TRBD2|TRBJ2-5
ASSPSTSGGGETQY
>TRBV28|-|TRBJ1-5
ASSLPRGTGNQPQH
>TRBV28|-|TRBJ2-7
ASTLGGRGGSYEQY
>TRBV28|TRBD1|TRBJ1-5
ASSTRTGWGQPQH
>TRBV4-1|-|TRBJ1-3
ASSLPSRTEKSFSGNTIY
>TRBV11-3|TRBD1|TRBJ2-3
ASSRTTGDADTQY
>TRBV30|-|TRBJ1-6
AWSVLGGINSPLH
>TRBV9|TRBD2|TRBJ2-2
ASSKIAGTANTGELF
>TRBV28|-|TRBJ1-3
ASSSGSGRFGNTIY
>TRBV27|TRBD1|TRBJ2-7
ASRKQGVSYEQY
>TRBV6-1|-|TRBJ2-5
ASSGHLQETQY
>TRBV28|-|TRBJ2-7
ASRAPGVLYEQY
>TRBV5-4|-|TRBJ2-1
ASSLGSGSYNEQF
>TRBV7-7|TRBD1|TRBJ1-5
ASSLEHRGGNQPQH
>TRBV15|-|TRBJ1-1
ATSTVVNTEAF
>TRBV6-4|TRBD2|TRBJ2-3
ASSVLAGGKDTQY
>TRBV6-1|-|TRBJ1-4
ASSEVGGTNEKLF
>TRBV30|-|TRBJ1-5
AWSARQVFNQPQH
>TRBV19|TRBD1|TRBJ1-2
ASNSRDRYYGYT
>TRBV7-2|-|TRBJ2-7
ASSLAATVYEQY
>TRBV7-2|TRBD1|TRBJ1-3
ASSLVGQASGNTIY
>TRBV6-5|-|TRBJ2-1
ASSYSKASRYNEQF
>TRBV18|TRBD1|TRBJ1-1
ASSPAGQGSTEAF
>TRBV7-8|-|TRBJ1-4
ASSSHPGRHRDINEKLF
>TRBV10-1|-|TRBJ1-3
ASQGSGNTIY
>TRBV7-9|TRBD1|TRBJ2-1
ATRQGEDSYNEQF
>TRBV15|-|TRBJ2-3
ATSREDRERDTQY
>TRBV5-1|TRBD2|TRBJ2-1
ASSLGLAGGYNEQF
>TRBV10-3|TRBD1|TRBJ2-2
AITDDRGGTGELF
>TRBV7-9|-|TRBJ2-7
ASSHEANYEQY
>TRBV5-1|-|TRBJ2-7
ASSPDSYEQY
>TRBV30|-|TRBJ1-1
AWSATAWNTEAF
>TRBV5-6|TRBD2|TRBJ2-5
ASSGATSAQETQY
>TRBV9|TRBD1|TRBJ1-4
ASSVDEDRGEKLF
>TRBV4-1|-|TRBJ2-1
ASSQVVYNEQF
>TRBV5-1|-|TRBJ1-6
ASSSGARNSPLH
>TRBV15|-|TRBJ2-5
ATSRDPQIVQY
>TRBV6-1|TRBD1|TRBJ1-2
ASRVTGVWIYGYT
>TRBV6-1|TRBD1|TRBJ2-7
ASSEPGQPSSYEQY
>TRBV28|-|TRBJ2-1
ATWARQGGYNEQF
>TRBV28|-|TRBJ1-4
ASKGSGATNEKLF
>TRBV4-1|-|TRBJ2-1
ASSQLELFDEQF